The 21 T cell receptor beta chains reported below all come from one sample, sequenced in a study of identical twins. A single record per CDR3 protein comes from TCRdb applying MiXCR to the 5' RACE reads. The sample includes roughly 350,000 distinct CDR3 sequences, 7% to 9.5% of them seen just once. Sequencing was done on a sample of naive T cells sorted from blood. These receptors were obtained from a woman aged 45 to 65 in good health.

This clonotype showed up just a few times. The V and J genes are TRBV6-2 or TRBV6-3 and TRBJ2-3, with 9 nucleotides matching TRBD2. The germline CDR1 and CDR2 sequences are MNHEY and SVGEGT. The CDR3 spans 15 residues. The ends lost 5 bases at V and 4 bases at J; junction bases unmatched: 7. The CDR3 DNA reads as TGTGCCAGCAGTCCCCAGCGGGAGGCCGCAGATACGCAGTATTTT. Translated, it gives CASSPQREAADTQYF.

This clonotype was counted many times. The gene calls are TRBV12-3 or TRBV12-4 and TRBJ2-2; D gene uncertain. This CDR3 is 12 amino acids long. The V end lost 5 bases, the J end lost 6 bases, and 7 bases lay between the germline ends. CDR3 sequence: CASSPDAGELFF. The CDR3 DNA is TGTGCCAGCAGTCCCGACGCCGGGGAGCTGTTTTTT.

This clonotype was seen a few times. This chain uses TRBV28 with TRBJ1-4, with D possibly TRBD1 on 5 matching bases. The ends were cut back, 1 base at V and 3 bases at J, with 21 bases in the middle. The CDR3 contains 19 residues. Germline lookup yields CDR1 MDHEN and CDR2 SYDVKM. The CDR3 bases are TGTGCCAGCAGTTTATTTATTGTTGGCAGGGTGGGAGCTAATGAAAAACTGTTTTTT. Translating gives CASSLFIVGRVGANEKLFF.

A few counts support this clonotype. The junction does not match germline at one end; this may be a read error. J is TRBJ2-3 and V is TRBV18; D not certain. Germline CDR1 KGHSH, CDR2 LQKENI. This CDR3 has 16 amino acids. CDR3 residues: CASSPLGRRSTDTQYF. The CDR3 nucleotides are TGTGCCAGCTCTCCACTCGGACGGAGAAGCACAGATACGCAGTATTTT.

This sequence joins TRBV4-1 and TRBJ2-7; D is ambiguous. V was pared by 2 bases and J by 1 base, with 9 bases between. Germline V gives CDR1 MGHRA, CDR2 YSYEKL. The CDR3 is made up of 14 amino acids. CDR3 nucleotides: TGCGCCAGCAGCCAACTGGCAGCATCCTACGAGCAGTACTTC. This gives the protein CASSQLAASYEQYF.

This clonotype has a handful of counts. The genes are TRBV5-1 and TRBJ1-2; D is unresolved. CDR1 and CDR2 from the germline V gene are SGHRS and YFSETQ. Trimming removed 0 bases from V and 9 bases from J, with 15 bases in between. The CDR3 length is 14 residues. CDR3 sequence reads: CASSLGSATDRYTF. The CDR3 region has the DNA TGCGCCAGCAGCTTGGGGTCAGCTACCGACCGCTACACCTTC.

This clonotype appeared a few times. Relative to the germline gene, one junction end is altered; a read error may explain this. This chain links TRBV20-1 with TRBJ1-1; 9 positions agree with TRBD1. The CDR3 totals 14 residues. Germline values: CDR1 DFQATT, CDR2 SNEGSKA (reference sequence). The DNA of the CDR3 is TGCAGTGCTAGATCCGACAGGGGGAACGCTGAAGCTTTCTTT. Encoded protein: CSARSDRGNAEAFF.

This clonotype was observed many times. The rearrangement uses TRBV7-8 and TRBJ2-1, with 11 bases aligning to TRBD1. From germline, CDR1 is SGHVS and CDR2 FQNEAQ. The V and J ends lost 2 bases and 6 bases, in that order; junction bases with no gene match: 3. This CDR3 contains 15 residues. CDR3 DNA sequence: TGTGCCAGCAGCTTAAGGGACAGGGGGTCCAATGAGCAGTTCTTC. Protein product: CASSLRDRGSNEQFF.

The chain carries TRBV4-1 and TRBJ1-5, with TRBD1 matching over 9 bases. Trimming took 0 bases from V and 4 from J; bases not matched to a gene: 7. The CDR3 has 17 amino acids. CDR1 and CDR2 (germline): MGHRA, YSYEKL. CDR3 loop: CASSQDLDRGFNQPQHF. CDR3 bases: TGCGCCAGCAGCCAAGATCTTGACAGGGGGTTTAATCAGCCCCAGCATTTT.

The V call is TRBV3-1, the J call TRBJ2-5; D uncertain. The V gene's germline CDR1 is LGHDT and CDR2 YNNKEL (reference sequence). The CDR3 has 16 residues. V lost 0 bases, J lost 5 bases, and 16 bases lay in between. CDR3 nucleotide sequence: TGTGCCAGCAGCCAAGATGGAACCCTCCAAGGGGAGACCCAGTACTTC. This sequence encodes CASSQDGTLQGETQYF.

The chain links TRBV7-9 to TRBJ2-7, with TRBD2 as a possible D gene (6 bases). V was cut by 2 bases and J by 5 bases, with 19 bases left in between. This CDR3 is 16 amino acids long. Looked up from germline, CDR1 is SEHNR and CDR2 is FQNEAQ (reference sequence). The CDR3: CASSLLSSGERDEQYF. The CDR3 DNA reads as TGTGCCAGCAGCTTACTATCATCGGGGGAGAGGGACGAGCAGTACTTC.

This clonotype was seen only once. The CDR3 here is CASSRSGVSYEQYF. The CDR3 coding sequence is TGCGCCAGTAGCCGCAGCGGGGTATCCTACGAGCAGTACTTC. The genes are TRBV5-1 and TRBJ2-7, with 7 bases fitting TRBD2. The J segment lost 1 base and the V segment lost 8 bases, leaving 9 bases of the junction unmatched. This CDR3 is 14 amino acids long. Germline CDR1 reads SGHRS; CDR2 reads YFSETQ.

The J gene is TRBJ2-1, the V gene TRBV15; 10 positions match TRBD1. The CDR3 covers 20 residues. Trimming cost V 3 bases and J 3 bases; bases outside gene matches: 17. In germline, CDR1 is LNHNV, CDR2 YYDKDF (reference sequence). The DNA for the CDR3 is TGTGCCACCAGCAGCCCCTCCTCGGGGACAGGGGATTTTTTCTACAATGAGCAGTTCTTC. Translating it yields CATSSPSSGTGDFFYNEQFF.

A few counts support this clonotype. This sequence joins TRBV29-1 and TRBJ2-5, with D perhaps matching TRBD1 (5 bases). The CDR3 spans 13 residues. CDR1 is SQVTM, CDR2 ANQGSEA, per germline. V dropped 2 bases and J dropped 7 bases, with 14 bases sitting between them. Here the CDR3 DNA reads TGCAGCGTTGAAATCGGCAGGGTGGCGACCCAGTACTTC. This sequence encodes CSVEIGRVATQYF. The full variable domain, its missing parts supplied by reference TRBV29-1 and TRBJ2-5, is SAVISQKPSRDICQRGTSLTIQCQVDSQVTMMFWYRQQPGQSLTLIATANQGSEATYESGFVIDKFPISRPNLTFSTLTVSNMSPEDSSIYLCSVEIGRVATQYFGPGTRLLVL.

This clonotype was found a few times. The genes are TRBV24-1 and TRBJ2-1, with 8 bases fitting TRBD2. Germline V lookup: CDR1 KGHDR, CDR2 SFDVKD. V dropped 2 bases and J dropped 0; count of bases not matched to a gene: 5. CDR3 length: 17 residues. CDR3 protein: CATSDSKRGSSYNEQFF. CDR3 DNA: TGTGCCACCAGTGATTCAAAGCGGGGGAGCTCCTACAATGAGCAGTTCTTC.

This clonotype turned up a few times. The J gene is TRBJ2-1, the V gene TRBV10-3, with TRBD1 matching over 11 bases. V was pared by 6 bases and J by 6 bases, with 10 bases of the junction left unmatched. The germline V gene encodes CDR1 ENHRY and CDR2 SYGVKD. This CDR3 region has 16 residues. The CDR3 protein is CAIRVYEDRGLNEQFF. Here the CDR3 DNA reads TGTGCCATCAGAGTATACGAGGACAGGGGGCTCAATGAGCAGTTCTTC.

This clonotype was counted only a few times. This chain links TRBV3-1 with TRBJ2-7, with D uncertain. The germline V gene encodes CDR1 LGHDT and CDR2 YNNKEL (reference sequence). Trimming removed 5 bases from V and 3 bases from J, with 11 bases in between. This CDR3 contains 13 residues. The CDR3 here is CASSSGPLYEQYV. The CDR3 DNA sequence: TGTGCCAGCAGCTCCGGCCCACTCTACGAGCAGTACGTC.

The chain couples TRBV3-1 to TRBJ1-5; D uncertain. Trimming shortened V by 0 bases and J by 3 bases, and 3 bases separated the two germline ends. This CDR3 comprises 13 residues. Per the germline V gene, CDR1 is LGHDT and CDR2 is YNNKEL (reference sequence). CDR3 bases: TGTGCCAGCAGCCAAGACGTCAATCAGCCCCAGCATTTT. Translating it yields CASSQDVNQPQHF. The whole variable domain, remainder taken from reference TRBV3-1 and TRBJ1-5, is DTAVSQTPKYLVTQMGNDKSIKCEQNLGHDTMYWYKQDSKKFLKIMFSYNNKELIINETVPNRFSPKSPDKAHLNLHINSLELGDSAVYFCASSQDVNQPQHFGDGTRLSIL.

This chain connects TRBV10-3 to TRBJ2-2, with 14 bases matching TRBD2. Trimming at V came to 10 bases and at J to 4 bases, leaving 8 bases not matched to a gene. Germline V gene data show CDR1 as ENHRY and CDR2 as SYGVKD. This CDR3 comprises 16 residues. The CDR3 region is CASRLAGGPSTGELFF. CDR3 coding DNA: TGTGCCAGCCGACTAGCGGGAGGGCCCAGCACCGGGGAGCTGTTTTTT.

This clonotype occurred a few times. V gene TRBV11-2 combines with J gene TRBJ2-7; D is undetermined. Germline CDR1 and CDR2: SGHAT and FQNNGV. Trimming took off 3 bases at V and 3 bases at J, with 9 bases between the two ends. The CDR3 sequence is 13 residues long. The CDR3 sequence is CASSLARSYEQYV. The DNA for the CDR3 is TGTGCCAGCAGCTTGGCTAGGAGCTACGAGCAGTACGTC.

This clonotype occurred a few times. The chain has TRBV20-1 and TRBJ2-1; TRBD1 or TRBD2 may be the D gene (5 bases each). V lost 7 bases and J 7 bases, leaving 17 bases between the germline ends. The germline CDR1 and CDR2 sequences are DFQATT and SNEGSKA (reference sequence). The CDR3 is 13 amino acids. CDR3 loop: CSVDSGRQNEQFF. Here the CDR3 DNA reads TGCAGTGTTGACTCGGGGCGTCAGAATGAGCAGTTCTTC.